The entry below gives a single TCR beta chain sequence along with its context. Its target is not known. The data stem from a study of PD-L1 blockade in urothelial cancer. The wider study: It was around 2014 that patients started atezolizumab at 1,200 mg intravenously every 3 weeks. Researchers looked at the blood 3 weeks (second dose) and 6 weeks after treatment began. Study-wide findings and caveats: Below-median pretreatment blood TCR clonality predicted better survival.

Time point described: peripheral blood 6 weeks after treatment start. Sample numbers ranged from 1 to 8 per patient, encompassing pretreatment and on-treatment collections. This CDR3 is built from 15 residues. Germline V lookup: CDR1 SGDLS, CDR2 YYNGEE. V was trimmed by 3 bases and J by 0 bases, leaving 10 bases between them. Measured with immunoSEQ multiplex PCR; TCRdb has only the in-frame clones, and not every one. The profile shows about 35,000 clones, more than 80% of them singletons. Sequencing used PBMCs, obtained around atezolizumab (anti-PD-L1) treatment. This TCR was recovered from a man between 35 and 55 years old with urothelial cancer. The chain combines TRBV9 with TRBJ2-1; D is possibly TRBD2 (7 bases). The CDR3 spells CASSDRGASYNEQFF. In nucleotides, the CDR3 is TGTGCCAGCAGCGATCGGGGGGCCTCCTACAATGAGCAGTTCTTC.